This T cell receptor (beta chain) derives from a study of cytomegalovirus exposure and HLA in healthy donors. Study conclusions and caveats: Investigators reported 150 to 200 TCR beta chains as tied to cytomegalovirus. Among immune exposure information, only CMV serostatus was available. TCR beta V- and J-gene trimming was later associated with a missense DCLRE1C variant. Sequencing probably produced one cluster of sequence variants that were highly shared.

The V gene lost 0 bases and the J gene lost 2 bases, with 12 bases spanning the gap. CDR3 length equals 15 residues. Germline CDR1 is SGHRS and CDR2 is YFSETQ. This clone was found once. The antigen remains unidentified. Primers included in the PCR were 60 Vbeta and 13 Jbeta primers. Using immunoSEQ multiplex PCR, the repertoire was profiled, and TCRdb retains in-frame clones only, with some absent. Here the sample spans 97,000 or so clones, around 80% being singletons. Sequenced sample: PBMCs. This TCR was recovered from a man aged 40-50 years in good health and CMV-seronegative. This rearrangement joins TRBV5-1 to TRBJ2-7, with D possibly being TRBD1 (6 bases). CDR3 DNA sequence: TGCGCCAGCAGCTTGGTGGCAGGGGCGGCCTACGAGCAGTACTTC. It specifies CASSLVAGAAYEQYF.